A selection of T cell receptor beta chains follows, all from one sample in a study of cytomegalovirus exposure and HLA in healthy donors. Only in-frame clones appear in the TCRdb table, and some are missing; sequencing was by immunoSEQ multiplex PCR. The sample has some 180,000 clones, about 13% seen once. Sequencing was performed on PBMCs. The origin of the receptors is a man over 45 in good health and CMV-seropositive. CDR3s include the opening cysteine and the closing phenylalanine or tryptophan. A D gene is named only where the DNA matches it firmly. Only part of the rows carry a size: once, few, many, or a class if the clone is expanded.

17,TRBJ2-4,few,TRBV4-1,-,CASSQVPAGRAENIQYF,TGCGCCAGCAGCCAAGTGCCCGCGGGACGGGCGGAAAACATTCAGTACTTC
15,TRBJ2-1,-,TRBV5-4,-,CASSLPTSGVNEQFF,TGTGCCAGCAGCTTGCCTACCTCCGGGGTGAATGAGCAGTTCTTC
12,TRBJ2-7,few,TRBV7-9,-,CASSFGVYEQYF,TGTGCCAGCAGTTTCGGAGTCTACGAGCAGTACTTC
13,TRBJ1-5,-,TRBV2,-,CASRPGGNQPQHF,TGTGCCTCTAGGCCCGGCGGCAATCAGCCCCAGCATTTT
11,TRBJ2-3,few,TRBV20-1,-,CSASQGDTQYF,TGCAGTGCTAGTCAGGGGGATACGCAGTATTTT
15,TRBJ2-3,few,TRBV4-1,TRBD2,CASSHASGFTDTQYF,TGCGCCAGCAGCCATGCTAGCGGATTCACAGATACGCAGTATTTT
15,TRBJ1-2,few,TRBV5-1,TRBD1,CASSLVQGAFDGYTF,TGCGCCAGCAGCTTGGTACAGGGGGCCTTTGACGGCTACACCTTC
15,TRBJ2-7,-,TRBV2,-,CASSTPGWRSYEQYF,TGTGCCAGCAGTACTCCCGGCTGGCGGAGCTACGAGCAGTACTTC
16,TRBJ2-3,-,TRBV5-6,TRBD1,CASSSYLDRGSDTQYF,TGTGCCAGCAGCTCCTACTTGGACAGGGGCTCAGATACGCAGTATTTT
16,TRBJ2-3,few,TRBV5-1,-,CASSLLAGWRTDTQYF,TGCGCCAGCAGCTTGCTGGCGGGGTGGCGCACAGATACGCAGTATTTT
15,TRBJ2-5,-,TRBV19,TRBD1,CASSSYRQGLETQYF,TGTGCCAGTAGTTCATATCGACAGGGATTGGAGACCCAGTACTTC
14,TRBJ2-7,few,TRBV7-2,-,CASRRVARTYEQYF,TGTGCCAGCAGGAGGGTGGCCAGGACCTACGAGCAGTACTTC
14,TRBJ1-1,-,TRBV6-6,-,CASSDSLRNTEAFF,TGTGCCAGCAGTGACAGCCTGAGGAACACTGAAGCTTTCTTT
15,TRBJ2-3,-,TRBV10-3,TRBD1,CAIRSPGTGTDTQYF,TGTGCCATCAGGAGCCCCGGGACAGGAACAGATACGCAGTATTTT
13,TRBJ1-1,few,TRBV19,-,CASRYVIGGEAFF,TGTGCCAGTAGGTACGTAATTGGAGGTGAAGCTTTCTTT
16,TRBJ2-3,few,TRBV15,TRBD2,CATSRDRTGGVDTQYF,TGTGCCACCAGCAGAGATAGAACGGGGGGGGTAGATACGCAGTATTTT
14,TRBJ1-1,-,TRBV4-1,TRBD1,CASSPGGVNTEAFF,TGCGCCAGCAGCCCAGGGGGTGTGAACACTGAAGCTTTCTTT
17,TRBJ2-1,-,TRBV27,-,CASSFGSGGLSYNEQFF,TGTGCCAGCAGTTTTGGGTCCGGGGGGCTCTCCTACAATGAGCAGTTCTTC
14,TRBJ2-1,few,TRBV13,-,CASSLSGARSEQFF,TGTGCCAGCAGCTTAAGCGGCGCGCGCAGTGAGCAGTTCTTC
13,TRBJ1-3,few,TRBV6-1,-,CASTEHSGNTIYF,TGTGCCAGCACGGAGCACTCTGGAAACACCATATATTTT
15,TRBJ1-1,-,TRBV6-5,-,CASSTIPGVNTEAFF,TGTGCCAGCAGTACTATCCCGGGAGTTAACACTGAAGCTTTCTTT
16,TRBJ1-2,few,TRBV5-1,TRBD1,CASSLARDSLRDGYTF,TGCGCCAGCAGCTTGGCGCGGGACAGCCTCCGGGATGGCTACACCTTC
16,TRBJ1-3,few,TRBV10-3,TRBD1,CAISTLDRHSGNTIYF,TGTGCCATCAGCACCCTGGACAGGCACTCTGGAAACACCATATATTTT
16,TRBJ1-5,-,TRBV23-1,-,CASSQAQDYSNQPQHF,TGCGCCAGCAGTCAAGCACAGGACTATAGCAATCAGCCCCAGCATTTT
14,TRBJ2-7,few,TRBV30,TRBD2,CAWRGVGGSYEQYF,TGTGCCTGGAGGGGTGTCGGGGGGTCCTACGAGCAGTACTTC
15,TRBJ1-6,few,TRBV7-2,TRBD1,CASSIDRGFNSPLHF,TGTGCCAGCAGCATCGACAGGGGATTTAATTCACCCCTCCACTTT
17,TRBJ2-1,-,TRBV6-1,TRBD1,CASSEQGPQGAYNEQFF,TGTGCCAGCAGTGAGCAGGGACCACAGGGGGCATACAATGAGCAGTTCTTC
16,TRBJ1-4,-,TRBV7-8,TRBD1,CASSFGTVETNEKLFF,TGTGCCAGCAGCTTCGGGACAGTTGAAACTAATGAAAAACTGTTTTTT
14,TRBJ2-5,-,TRBV6-1,-,CASSDRGRTETQYF,TGTGCCAGCAGTGACAGGGGCCGGACGGAGACCCAGTACTTC
14,TRBJ2-1,-,TRBV7-2,TRBD1,CASSMQTGVHEQFF,TGTGCCAGCAGCATGCAGACAGGGGTTCATGAGCAGTTCTTC
14,TRBJ1-5,once,TRBV7-2,TRBD1,CASSRTGNNQPQHF,TGTGCTAGCAGCCGGACAGGGAACAATCAGCCCCAGCATTTT
15,TRBJ1-1,few,TRBV7-9,-,CASSLMGSTNTEAFF,TGTGCCAGCAGCTTAATGGGCAGTACTAACACTGAAGCTTTCTTT
15,TRBJ2-5,-,TRBV11-2,-,CASSSPAGSGETQYF,TGTGCCAGCAGCTCACCGGCAGGGTCGGGCGAGACCCAGTACTTC
13,TRBJ1-2,-,TRBV6-1,-,CASSERGSYGYTF,TGTGCCAGCAGTGAGCGGGGCAGTTATGGCTACACCTTC
14,TRBJ1-1,-,TRBV29-1,-,CSVEAGGKGTEAFF,TGCAGCGTTGAGGCAGGAGGGAAAGGCACTGAAGCTTTCTTT
15,TRBJ1-1,few,TRBV9,-,CASSRTASMNTEAFF,TGTGCCAGCAGCAGAACAGCATCTATGAACACTGAAGCTTTCTTT
10,TRBJ2-7,-,TRBV25-1,-,CAAGWGKQYF,TGTGCCGCCGGTTGGGGCAAGCAGTACTTC
13,TRBJ1-2,few,TRBV6-1,-,CASSELAAYGYTF,TGTGCCAGCAGTGAACTGGCGGCCTATGGCTACACCTTC
17,TRBJ1-1,few,TRBV4-3,TRBD1,CASSQDFGQGMNTEAFF,TGCGCCAGCAGCCAAGATTTTGGACAGGGGATGAACACTGAAGCTTTCTTT
16,TRBJ2-3,-,TRBV9,TRBD2,CASSVALTSAGDTQYF,TGTGCCAGCAGCGTAGCTTTGACTAGCGCAGGAGATACGCAGTATTTT
12,TRBJ1-1,-,TRBV7-2,-,CASSSDLPGAFF,TGTGCCAGCAGCTCAGACCTTCCGGGAGCTTTCTTT
16,TRBJ1-2,-,TRBV2,-,CASSALSQGSGYGYTF,TGTGCCAGCAGTGCCCTTAGCCAGGGGAGTGGCTATGGCTACACCTTC
14,TRBJ2-7,-,TRBV7-9,TRBD1,CASSFLTGAYEQYF,TGTGCCAGCAGCTTCCTGACAGGGGCCTACGAGCAGTACTTC